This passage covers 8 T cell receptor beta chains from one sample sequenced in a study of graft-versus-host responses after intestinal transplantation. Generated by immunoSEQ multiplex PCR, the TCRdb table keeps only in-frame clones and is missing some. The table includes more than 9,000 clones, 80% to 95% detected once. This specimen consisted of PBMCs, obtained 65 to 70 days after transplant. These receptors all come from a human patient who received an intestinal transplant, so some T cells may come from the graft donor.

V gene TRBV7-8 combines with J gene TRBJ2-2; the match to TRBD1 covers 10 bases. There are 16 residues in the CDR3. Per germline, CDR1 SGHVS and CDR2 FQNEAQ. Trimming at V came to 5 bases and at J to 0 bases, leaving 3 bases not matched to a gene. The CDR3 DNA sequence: TGTGCCAGCAGCACCGGGACAGGGGCGAACACCGGGGAGCTGTTTTTT. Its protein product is CASSTGTGANTGELFF.

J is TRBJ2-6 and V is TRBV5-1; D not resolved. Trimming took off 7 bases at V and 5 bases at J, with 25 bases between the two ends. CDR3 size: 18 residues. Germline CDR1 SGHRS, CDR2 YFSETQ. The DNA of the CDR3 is TGCGCCAGCGGTCCACGATCCGGTTCACAAAGTCGGGCCAACGTCCTGACTTTC. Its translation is CASGPRSGSQSRANVLTF.

The CDR3 spells CASSQGTWGSYEQYF. Written as DNA, the CDR3 is TGTGCCAGCAGCCAAGGGACCTGGGGATCCTACGAGCAGTACTTC. The chain joins TRBV4-2 to TRBJ2-5; no definite D call. With the DNA end fitting TRBJ2-7 better, the J assignment may be wrong. CDR1 and CDR2 from the germline V gene are LGHNA and YNFKEQ. CDR3 length: 15 amino acids.

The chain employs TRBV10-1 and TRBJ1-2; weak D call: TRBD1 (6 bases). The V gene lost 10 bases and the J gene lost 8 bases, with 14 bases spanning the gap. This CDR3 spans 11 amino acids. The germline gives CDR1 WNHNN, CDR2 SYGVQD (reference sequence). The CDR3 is CATSGGGGYTF. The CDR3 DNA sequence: TGCGCCACCTCCGGGGGGGGCGGCTACACCTTC.

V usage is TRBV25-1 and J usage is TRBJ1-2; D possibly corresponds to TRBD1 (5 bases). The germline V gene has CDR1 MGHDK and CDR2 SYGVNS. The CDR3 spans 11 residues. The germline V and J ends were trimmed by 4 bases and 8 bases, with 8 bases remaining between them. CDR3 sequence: CASSGGWGYTF. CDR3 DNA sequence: TGTGCCAGCAGTGGGGGGTGGGGCTACACCTTC.

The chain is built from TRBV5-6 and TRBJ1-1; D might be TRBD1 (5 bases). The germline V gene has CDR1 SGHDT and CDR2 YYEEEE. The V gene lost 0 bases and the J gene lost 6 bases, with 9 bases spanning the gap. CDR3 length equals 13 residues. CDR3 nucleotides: TGTGCCAGCAGCTTGGACGGCAGGGCTGAAGCTTTCTTT. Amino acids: CASSLDGRAEAFF. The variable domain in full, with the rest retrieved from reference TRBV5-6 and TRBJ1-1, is DAGVTQSPTHLIKTRGQQVTLRCSPKSGHDTVSWYQQALGQGPQFIFQYYEEEERQRGNFPDRFSGHQFPNYSSELNVNALLLGDSALYLCASSLDGRAEAFFGQGTRLTVV.

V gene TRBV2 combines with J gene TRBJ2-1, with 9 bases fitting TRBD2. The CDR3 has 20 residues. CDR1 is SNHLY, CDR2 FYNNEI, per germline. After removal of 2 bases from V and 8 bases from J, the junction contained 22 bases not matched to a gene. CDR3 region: CASSEYPPSPSGVEFHEQFF. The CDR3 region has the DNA TGTGCCAGCAGTGAATATCCCCCCTCTCCTAGCGGGGTAGAGTTCCATGAGCAGTTCTTC. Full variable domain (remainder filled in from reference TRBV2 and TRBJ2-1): EPEVTQTPSHQVTQMGQEVILRCVPISNHLYFYWYRQILGQKVEFLVSFYNNEISEKSEIFDDQFSVERPDGSNFTLKIRSTKLEDSAMYFCASSEYPPSPSGVEFHEQFFGPGTRLTVL.

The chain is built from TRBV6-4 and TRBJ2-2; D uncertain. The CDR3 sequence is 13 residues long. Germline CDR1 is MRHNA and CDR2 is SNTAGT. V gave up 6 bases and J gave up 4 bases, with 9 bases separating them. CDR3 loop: CASSASSTGELFF. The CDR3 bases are TGTGCCAGCAGCGCCAGCAGCACCGGGGAGCTGTTTTTT.